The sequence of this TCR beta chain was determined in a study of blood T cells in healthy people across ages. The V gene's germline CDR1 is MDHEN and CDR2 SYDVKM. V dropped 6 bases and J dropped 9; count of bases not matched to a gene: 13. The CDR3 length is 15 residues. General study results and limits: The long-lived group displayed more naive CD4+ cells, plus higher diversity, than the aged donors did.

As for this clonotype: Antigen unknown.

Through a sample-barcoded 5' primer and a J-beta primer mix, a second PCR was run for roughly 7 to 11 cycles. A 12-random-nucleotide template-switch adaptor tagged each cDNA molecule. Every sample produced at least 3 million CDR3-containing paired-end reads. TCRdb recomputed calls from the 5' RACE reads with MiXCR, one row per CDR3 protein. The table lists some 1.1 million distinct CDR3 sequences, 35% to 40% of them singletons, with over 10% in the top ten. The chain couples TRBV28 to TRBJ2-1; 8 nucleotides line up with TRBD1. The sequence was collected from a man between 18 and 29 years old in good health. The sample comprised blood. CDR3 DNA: TGTGCCAGCAGGGCACAGGGGGAAATTCTCTCTGAGCAGTTCTTC. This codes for CASRAQGEILSEQFF. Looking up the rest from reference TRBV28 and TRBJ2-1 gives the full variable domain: DVKVTQSSRYLVKRTGEKVFLECVQDMDHENMFWYRQDPGLGLRLIYFSYDVKMKEKGDIPEGYSVSREKKERFSLILESASTNQTSMYLCASRAQGEILSEQFFGPGTRLTVL.